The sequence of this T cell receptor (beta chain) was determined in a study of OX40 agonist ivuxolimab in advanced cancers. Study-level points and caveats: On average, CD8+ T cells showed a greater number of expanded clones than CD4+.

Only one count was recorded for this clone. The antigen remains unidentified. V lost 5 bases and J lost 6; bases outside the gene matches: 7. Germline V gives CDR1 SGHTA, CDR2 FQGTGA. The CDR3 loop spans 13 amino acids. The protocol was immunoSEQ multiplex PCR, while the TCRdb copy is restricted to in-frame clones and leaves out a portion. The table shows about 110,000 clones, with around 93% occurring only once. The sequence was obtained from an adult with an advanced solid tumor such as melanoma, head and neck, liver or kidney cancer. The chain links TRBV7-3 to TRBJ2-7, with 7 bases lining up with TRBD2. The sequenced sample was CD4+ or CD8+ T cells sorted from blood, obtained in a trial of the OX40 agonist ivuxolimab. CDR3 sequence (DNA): TGTGCCAGCAGCAGGCGGGAGCGGTCCGAGCAGTACTTC. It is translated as CASSRRERSEQYF.